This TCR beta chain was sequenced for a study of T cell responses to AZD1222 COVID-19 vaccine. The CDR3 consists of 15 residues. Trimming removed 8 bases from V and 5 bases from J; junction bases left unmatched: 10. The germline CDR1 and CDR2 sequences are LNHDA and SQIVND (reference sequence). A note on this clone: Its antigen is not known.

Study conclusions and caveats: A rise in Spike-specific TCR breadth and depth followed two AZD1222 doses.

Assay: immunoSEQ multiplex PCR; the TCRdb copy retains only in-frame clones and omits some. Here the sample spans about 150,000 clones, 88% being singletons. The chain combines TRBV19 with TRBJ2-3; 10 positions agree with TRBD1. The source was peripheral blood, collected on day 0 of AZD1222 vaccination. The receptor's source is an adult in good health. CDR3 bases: TGTGCCAGTGCCCCCGGGACAGGGGTGAGAGATACGCAGTATTTT. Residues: CASAPGTGVRDTQYF. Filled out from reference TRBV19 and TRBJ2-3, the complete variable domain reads DGGITQSPKYLFRKEGQNVTLSCEQNLNHDAMYWYRQDPGQGLRLIYYSQIVNDFQKGDIAEGYSVSREKKESFPLTVTSAQKNPTAFYLCASAPGTGVRDTQYFGPGTRLTVL.